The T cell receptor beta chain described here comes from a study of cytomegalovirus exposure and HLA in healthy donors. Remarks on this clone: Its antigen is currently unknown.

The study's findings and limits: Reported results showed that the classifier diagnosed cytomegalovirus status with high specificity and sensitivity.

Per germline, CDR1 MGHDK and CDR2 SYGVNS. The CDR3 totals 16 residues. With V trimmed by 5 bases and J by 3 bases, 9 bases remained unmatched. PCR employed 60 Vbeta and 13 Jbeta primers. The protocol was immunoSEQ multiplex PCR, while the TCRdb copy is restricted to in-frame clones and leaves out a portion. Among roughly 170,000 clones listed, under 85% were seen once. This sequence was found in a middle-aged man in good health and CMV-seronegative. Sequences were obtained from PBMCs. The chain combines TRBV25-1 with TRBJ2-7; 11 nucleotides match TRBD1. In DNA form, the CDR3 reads TGTGCCAGCAGTCCCTACCCGGGACAGGGGGGCTACGAGCAGTACTTC. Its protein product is CASSPYPGQGGYEQYF.